Presented here are 26 T cell receptor beta chains from one specimen sequenced in a study of cytomegalovirus exposure and HLA in healthy donors. Both 60 Vbeta primers and 13 Jbeta primers went into the PCR. Clones were sequenced by immunoSEQ multiplex PCR, and TCRdb holds only the in-frame ones, with some missing. The data contain 110,000 or so clones, over 6.5% of them singletons. Specimen: PBMCs. The source of these receptors is a woman aged 40 to 50 in good health and CMV-seropositive.

This clone was observed a handful of times. The chain has TRBV19 and TRBJ1-6; 7 positions agree with TRBD1. The V and J ends lost 5 bases and 10 bases, in that order; junction bases with no gene match: 11. The V gene's germline CDR1 is LNHDA and CDR2 SQIVND (reference sequence). The CDR3 spans 15 residues. The CDR3 DNA reads TGTGCCAGTAGTTTTGACAGGGCTCTAGAGTCACCCCTCCACTTT. This codes for CASSFDRALESPLHF. Using reference TRBV19 and TRBJ1-6 for the parts outside the CDR3, the full variable domain is DGGITQSPKYLFRKEGQNVTLSCEQNLNHDAMYWYRQDPGQGLRLIYYSQIVNDFQKGDIAEGYSVSREKKESFPLTVTSAQKNPTAFYLCASSFDRALESPLHFGNGTRLTVT.

The chain joins TRBV5-5 to TRBJ2-7; 11 nucleotides align to TRBD1. Germline V gene data show CDR1 as SGHKS and CDR2 as YYEKEE (reference sequence). With 4 bases clipped from V and 2 bases from J, the junction kept 5 bases outside the gene matches. The CDR3 totals 15 residues. The chain's CDR3 is CASSGTGQGAYEQYF. In DNA form, the CDR3 reads TGTGCCAGCAGCGGGACGGGACAGGGGGCCTACGAGCAGTACTTC.

The chain carries TRBV2 and TRBJ1-2; 10 nucleotides align to TRBD1. Germline CDR1 and CDR2: SNHLY and FYNNEI. J was trimmed by 4 bases and V by 6 bases; bases with no gene match: 11. The CDR3 extends over 16 amino acids. CDR3 bases: TGTGCCAGCAGAGCGGGACAGGGGCAACAGGGCTATGGCTACACCTTC. It yields the protein CASRAGQGQQGYGYTF.

This clone occurred a few times. The chain couples TRBV19 to TRBJ2-5, with 14 bases aligning to TRBD2. This CDR3 has 15 residues. V was clipped by 6 bases and J by 4 bases; unmatched bases: 4. CDR1 and CDR2 from the germline V gene are LNHDA and SQIVND (reference sequence). The CDR3 is CASRTSGGARETQYF. The CDR3 DNA sequence: TGTGCCAGTAGGACTAGCGGGGGGGCAAGAGAGACCCAGTACTTC.

The CDR3 DNA reads as TGTGCCAGCAGTGCTCAGGGGGTCGAGCAGTACTTC. This encodes CASSAQGVEQYF. The gene calls are TRBV6-6 and TRBJ2-7; 7 bases match TRBD1. CDR3 length: 12 amino acids. Germline CDR1 and CDR2: MNHNY and SVGAGI (reference sequence). V lost 5 bases, J lost 6 bases, and 4 bases stayed unmatched.

This clone was counted between two and nine times. The chain uses TRBV6-5 and TRBJ2-1, with TRBD2 identical over 7 bases. This CDR3 comprises 16 residues. The junction had 9 bases not matched to a gene; V was cut back by 2 bases and J by 5 bases. Germline CDR1 and CDR2: MNHEY and SVGAGI. CDR3 region: CASSYPLGGKNNEQFF. CDR3 nucleotide sequence: TGTGCCAGCAGTTACCCTCTGGGGGGGAAAAACAATGAGCAGTTCTTC.

The V gene is TRBV27, the J gene TRBJ1-2, with TRBD1 matching 7 bases. CDR1 and CDR2 from the germline V gene are MNHEY and SMNVEV (reference sequence). This CDR3 is 15 amino acids long. The V segment lost 0 bases and the J segment 3 bases; nucleotides outside the gene matches: 4. The CDR3: CASSLSTGVDYGYTF. The CDR3 DNA sequence: TGTGCCAGCAGTTTATCAACAGGGGTCGACTATGGCTACACCTTC.

V and J are TRBV6-1 and TRBJ2-2; D is possibly TRBD2 (7 bases). V was cut by 3 bases and J by 7 bases, with 15 bases left in between. CDR1 and CDR2 from the germline V gene are MNHNS and SASEGT. The CDR3 contains 15 residues. DNA for the CDR3: TGTGCCAGCAGTGATGGAGGGGGGGCCGTCGGGGAGCTGTTTTTT. Translated, it gives CASSDGGGAVGELFF.

The CDR3 reads CASSSGTRAETQYF. The CDR3 DNA reads as TGTGCCAGCAGCTCGGGGACTAGAGCCGAGACCCAGTACTTC. The chain couples TRBV7-2 to TRBJ2-5; 8 positions agree with TRBD2. The CDR3 is 14 residues long. Germline V lookup: CDR1 SGHTA, CDR2 FQGNSA. Trimming took 4 bases from V and 5 from J; bases not matched to a gene: 6.

This chain connects TRBV5-1 to TRBJ1-1, with 8 bases fitting TRBD1. The CDR3 consists of 15 residues. Looked up from germline, CDR1 is SGHRS and CDR2 is YFSETQ. The J segment lost 4 bases and the V segment lost 6 bases, leaving 11 bases of the junction unmatched. The CDR3 region has the DNA TGCGCCAGCAAGGAACAGGGGGGATCGGGCACTGAAGCTTTCTTT. It codes for CASKEQGGSGTEAFF. The entire variable domain, with the rest obtained from reference TRBV5-1 and TRBJ1-1, is as follows: KAGVTQTPRYLIKTRGQQVTLSCSPISGHRSVSWYQQTPGQGLQFLFEYFSETQRNKGNFPGRFSGRQFSNSRSEMNVSTLELGDSALYLCASKEQGGSGTEAFFGQGTRLTVV.

The chain combines TRBV5-4 with TRBJ2-7; no firm D call. The germline V gene encodes CDR1 SGHNT and CDR2 YYREEE (reference sequence). Between the trimmed V and J ends, which lost 0 bases and 0 bases, there was a span of 10 bases. The CDR3 runs 15 residues. DNA of the CDR3: TGTGCCAGCAGCTTGGAACCGAGGAGCTCCTACGAGCAGTACTTC. Translated: CASSLEPRSSYEQYF.

This clone was seen only a few times. V usage is TRBV28 and J usage is TRBJ1-1; D not certain. V was cut by 7 bases and J by 0 bases, with 12 bases left in between. Per the germline V gene, CDR1 is MDHEN and CDR2 is SYDVKM. The length of the CDR3 is 14 residues. The CDR3 sequence: CASISGGVNTEAFF. As DNA, the CDR3 is TGTGCCAGCATCTCCGGTGGTGTGAACACTGAAGCTTTCTTT.

The table lists this clone with a few counts. The CDR3 DNA sequence: TGCGCCAGCAGCCTCGCGACTAGCGGGGGGGGTGAGCAGTTCTTC. It yields the protein CASSLATSGGGEQFF. The chain recombines TRBV5-1 with TRBJ2-1, with 14 positions matching TRBD2. The length of the CDR3 is 15 residues. The V gene's germline CDR1 is SGHRS and CDR2 YFSETQ. The V and J ends lost 4 bases and 9 bases, in that order; junction bases with no gene match: 6.

This clone came up a few times. Here the CDR3 reads CASSLFDTRSGNTIYF. The CDR3 region has the DNA TGTGCCAGCAGCTTATTTGACACACGCTCTGGAAACACCATATATTTT. The V call is TRBV7-9, the J call TRBJ1-3, with no clear D. Per germline, CDR1 SEHNR and CDR2 FQNEAQ (reference sequence). The CDR3 runs 16 residues. Trimming took 2 bases from V and 0 from J, leaving 11 bases between them.

This clone showed up just a few times. The V call is TRBV14, the J call TRBJ2-2, with a weak D call TRBD2 (6 bases). Germline-derived CDR1 and CDR2 are SGHDN and FVKESK. V dropped 1 base and J dropped 3 bases, with 15 bases sitting between them. CDR3 length: 17 residues. The CDR3 sequence is CASSQGLSGVYTGELFF. The CDR3 bases are TGTGCCAGCAGCCAAGGCCTTTCGGGGGTCTACACCGGGGAGCTGTTTTTT. Combining the CDR3 with reference TRBV14 and TRBJ2-2 gives the whole variable domain EAGVTQFPSHSVIEKGQTVTLRCDPISGHDNLYWYRRVMGKEIKFLLHFVKESKQDESGMPNNRFLAERTGGTYSTLKVQPAELEDSGVYFCASSQGLSGVYTGELFFGEGSRLTVL.

This clone was counted a few times. This chain links TRBV6-7 with TRBJ2-1; 12 bases align to TRBD2. TRBV6-7 is reported as an ORF; its role is uncertain. CDR3 length equals 16 residues. With V trimmed by 5 bases and J by 7 bases, 9 bases remained unmatched. CDR3 amino acids: CASSPHLAGGQNEQFF. The DNA of the CDR3 is TGTGCCAGCAGTCCCCATCTAGCGGGGGGGCAGAATGAGCAGTTCTTC.

This clone has only a few counts. The chain employs TRBV5-1 and TRBJ1-5; D ambiguous. This CDR3 contains 17 residues. Germline CDR1 is SGHRS and CDR2 is YFSETQ. Between the trimmed V and J ends, which lost 0 bases and 6 bases, there was a span of 19 bases. The CDR3, as DNA: TGCGCCAGCAGCTTGGCCCCCCGCGGCGGGAACGGTCAGCCCCAGCATTTT. Its protein product is CASSLAPRGGNGQPQHF.

The V gene is TRBV5-4, the J gene TRBJ2-7; 11 positions agree with TRBD2. With 3 bases clipped from V and 3 bases from J, the junction kept 8 bases outside the gene matches. CDR1 is SGHNT and CDR2 is YYREEE in the germline V gene (reference sequence). There are 16 residues in the CDR3. This CDR3 reads CASSYTSSGGNYEQYF. In DNA form, the CDR3 reads TGTGCCAGCAGCTATACTTCTAGCGGGGGGAACTACGAGCAGTACTTC.

This clone has just a few counts. This chain links TRBV27 with TRBJ2-1, with 8 bases matching TRBD2. The CDR3 is 13 residues long. Germline V gene sequence: CDR1 MNHEY, CDR2 SMNVEV (reference sequence). Trimming removed 9 bases from V and 12 bases from J; junction bases left unmatched: 13. The DNA of the CDR3 is TGTGCCAGTACCTACCGGGGGGGGGTCAGGCAGTTCTTC. It codes for CASTYRGGVRQFF.

The J gene is TRBJ2-2, the V gene TRBV30, with 11 bases lining up with TRBD2. The CDR3 covers 14 residues. Germline CDR1 reads GTSNPN; CDR2 reads SVGIG (reference sequence). V trimming: 1 base; J trimming: 6 bases; junction bases outside the gene matches: 1. CDR3 sequence reads: CAWSGLAGSGELFF. CDR3 sequence (DNA): TGTGCCTGGAGTGGACTAGCGGGGTCCGGGGAGCTGTTTTTT.

This rearrangement joins TRBV28 to TRBJ2-7; D gene ambiguous. This CDR3 is 11 amino acids long. V was trimmed by 5 bases and J by 2 bases, leaving 4 bases between them. CDR1 is MDHEN and CDR2 is SYDVKM in the germline V gene. CDR3 sequence (DNA): TGTGCCAGCAGTCCTACCTACGAGCAGTACTTC. It codes for CASSPTYEQYF.

The table lists this clone with a few counts. The chain carries TRBV5-6 and TRBJ2-1; D may be TRBD2 (6 bases). This CDR3 region has 13 residues. V was shortened by 2 bases and J by 10 bases, with 13 bases between the two germline ends. Germline V lookup: CDR1 SGHDT, CDR2 YYEEEE. The CDR3 loop reads CASSFTGDEEQFF. CDR3 DNA: TGTGCCAGCAGCTTCACGGGGGACGAGGAGCAGTTCTTC.

The chain carries TRBV6-4 and TRBJ1-6; 9 bases match TRBD1. V shed 6 bases and J 7 bases; nucleotides not matched to a gene: 7. Germline V gives CDR1 MRHNA, CDR2 SNTAGT. The CDR3 length is 15 residues. The CDR3 DNA is TGTGCCAGCAGATTACAGGGGGCGGGAAATTCACCCCTCCACTTT. The encoded protein is CASRLQGAGNSPLHF.

This rearrangement joins TRBV23-1 to TRBJ1-5; 7 nucleotides align to TRBD1. TRBV23-1 is an open reading frame whose function is uncertain. The CDR3 extends over 14 amino acids. The V gene end was trimmed by 8 bases and the J gene end by 6 bases; junction bases not matched to a gene: 10. CDR3 in amino acids: CASLLTGMVQPQHF. CDR3 nucleotide sequence: TGCGCCAGCCTATTGACAGGGATGGTTCAGCCCCAGCATTTT.

The CDR3 reads CASSQIAGANTEAFF. The CDR3 DNA is TGCGCCAGCAGCCAGATCGCAGGCGCAAACACTGAAGCTTTCTTT. This chain uses TRBV5-1 with TRBJ1-1, with unresolved D. This CDR3 has 15 residues. Looked up from germline, CDR1 is SGHRS and CDR2 is YFSETQ. The V end lost 4 bases, the J end lost 2 bases, and 15 bases lay between the germline ends.

The chain combines TRBV6-1 with TRBJ2-3, with TRBD1 matching 10 bases. The CDR3 contains 16 residues. V shed 2 bases, J shed 2 bases, and the junction held 4 bases outside the gene matches. CDR1 MNHNS and CDR2 SASEGT come from the germline V gene. CDR3 coding DNA: TGTGCCAGCAGTGAAAGGGACAGGGGAATCACAGATACGCAGTATTTT. This encodes CASSERDRGITDTQYF.